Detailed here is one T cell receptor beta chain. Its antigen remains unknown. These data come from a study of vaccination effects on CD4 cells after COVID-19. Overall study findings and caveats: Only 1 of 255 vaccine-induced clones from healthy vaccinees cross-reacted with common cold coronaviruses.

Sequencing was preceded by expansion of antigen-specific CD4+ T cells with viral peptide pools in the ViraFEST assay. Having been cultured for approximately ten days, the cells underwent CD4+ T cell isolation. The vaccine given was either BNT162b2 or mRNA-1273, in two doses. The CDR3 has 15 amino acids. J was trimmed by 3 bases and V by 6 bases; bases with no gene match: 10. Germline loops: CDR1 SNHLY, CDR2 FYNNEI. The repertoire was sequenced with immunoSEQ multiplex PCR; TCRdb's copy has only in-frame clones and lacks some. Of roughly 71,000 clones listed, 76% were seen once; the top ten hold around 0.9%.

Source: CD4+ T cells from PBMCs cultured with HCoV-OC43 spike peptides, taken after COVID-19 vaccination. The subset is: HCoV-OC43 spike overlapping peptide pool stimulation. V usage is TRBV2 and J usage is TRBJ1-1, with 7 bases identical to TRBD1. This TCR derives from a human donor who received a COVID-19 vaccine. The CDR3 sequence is CASSPSAGGYTEAFF. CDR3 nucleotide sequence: TGTGCCAGCAGCCCGTCGGCAGGGGGATACACTGAAGCTTTCTTT.